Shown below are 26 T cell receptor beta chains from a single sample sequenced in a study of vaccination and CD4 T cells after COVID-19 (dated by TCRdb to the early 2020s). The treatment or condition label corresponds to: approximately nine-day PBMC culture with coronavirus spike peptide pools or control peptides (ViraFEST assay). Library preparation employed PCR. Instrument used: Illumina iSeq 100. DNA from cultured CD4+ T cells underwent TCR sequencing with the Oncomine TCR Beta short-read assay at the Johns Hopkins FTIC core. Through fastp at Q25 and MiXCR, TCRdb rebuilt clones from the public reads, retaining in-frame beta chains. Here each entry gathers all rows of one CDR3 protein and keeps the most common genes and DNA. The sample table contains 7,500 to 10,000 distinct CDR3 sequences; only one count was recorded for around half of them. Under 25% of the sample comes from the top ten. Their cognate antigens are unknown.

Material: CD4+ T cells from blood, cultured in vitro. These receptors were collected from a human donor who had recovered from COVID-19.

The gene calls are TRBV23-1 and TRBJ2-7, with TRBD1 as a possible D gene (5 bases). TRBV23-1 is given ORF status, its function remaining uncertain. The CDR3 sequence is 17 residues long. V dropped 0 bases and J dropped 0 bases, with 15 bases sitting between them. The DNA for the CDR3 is TGCGCCAGCAGTCAATCACAGGCCAGAACGACCTCCTACGAGCAGTACTTC. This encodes CASSQSQARTTSYEQYF.

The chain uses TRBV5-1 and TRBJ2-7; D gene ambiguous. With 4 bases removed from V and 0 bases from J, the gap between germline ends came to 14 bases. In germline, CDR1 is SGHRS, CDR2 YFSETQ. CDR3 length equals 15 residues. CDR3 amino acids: CASSTQSPTSYEQYF. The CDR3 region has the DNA TGCGCCAGCAGCACCCAATCCCCCACCTCCTACGAGCAGTACTTC.

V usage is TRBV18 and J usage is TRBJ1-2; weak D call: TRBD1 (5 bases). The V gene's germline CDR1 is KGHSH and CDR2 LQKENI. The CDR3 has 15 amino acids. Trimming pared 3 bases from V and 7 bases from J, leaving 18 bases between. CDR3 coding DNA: TGTGCCAGCTCACCTGGCCAGGGCTTTAGAGGTGGCTACACCTTC. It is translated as CASSPGQGFRGGYTF.

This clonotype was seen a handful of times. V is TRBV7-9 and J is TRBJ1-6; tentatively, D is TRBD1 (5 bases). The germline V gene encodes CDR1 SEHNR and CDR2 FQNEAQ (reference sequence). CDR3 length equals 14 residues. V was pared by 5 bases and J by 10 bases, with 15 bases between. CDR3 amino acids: CASSPGTVGSPLHF. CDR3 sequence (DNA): TGTGCCAGCAGCCCCGGGACGGTGGGATCACCCCTCCACTTT. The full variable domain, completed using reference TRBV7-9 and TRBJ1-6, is DTGVSQNPRHKITKRGQNVTFRCDPISEHNRLYWYRQTLGQGPEFLTYFQNEAQLEKSRLLSDRFSAERPKGSFSTLEIQRTEQGDSAMYLCASSPGTVGSPLHFGNGTRLTVT.

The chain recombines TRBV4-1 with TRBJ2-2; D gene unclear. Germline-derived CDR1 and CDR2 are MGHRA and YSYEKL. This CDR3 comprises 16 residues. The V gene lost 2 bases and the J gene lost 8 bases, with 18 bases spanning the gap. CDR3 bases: TGCGCCAGCAGCCAACTGCCTACAGTCTGGCAGGGGGAGCTGTTTTTT. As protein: CASSQLPTVWQGELFF.

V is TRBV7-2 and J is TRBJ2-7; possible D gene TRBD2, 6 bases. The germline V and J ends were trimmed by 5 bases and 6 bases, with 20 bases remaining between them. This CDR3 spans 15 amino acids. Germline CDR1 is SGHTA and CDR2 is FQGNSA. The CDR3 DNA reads TGTGCCAGCAGCCCCGTCGGGGGTAGCGGCTTCGAGCAGTACTTC. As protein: CASSPVGGSGFEQYF.

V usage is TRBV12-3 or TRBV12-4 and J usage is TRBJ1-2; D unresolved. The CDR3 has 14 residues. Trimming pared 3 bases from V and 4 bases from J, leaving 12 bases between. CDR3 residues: CASSFREVGYGYTF. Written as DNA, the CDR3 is TGTGCCAGCAGTTTTAGGGAGGTTGGCTATGGCTACACCTTC.

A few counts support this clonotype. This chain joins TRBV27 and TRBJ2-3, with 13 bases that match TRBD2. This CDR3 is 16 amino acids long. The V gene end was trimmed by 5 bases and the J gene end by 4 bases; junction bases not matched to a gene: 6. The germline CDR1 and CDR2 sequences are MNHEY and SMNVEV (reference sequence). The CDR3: CASSKLAGGPSDTQYF. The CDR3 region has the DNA TGTGCCAGCAGTAAACTAGCGGGGGGGCCGTCAGATACGCAGTATTTT.

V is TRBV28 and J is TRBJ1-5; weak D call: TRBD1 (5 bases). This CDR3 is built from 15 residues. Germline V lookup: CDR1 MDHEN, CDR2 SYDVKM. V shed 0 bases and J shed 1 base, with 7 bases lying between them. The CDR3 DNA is TGTGCCAGCAGTTTATGGACAGCAAGCAATCAGCCCCAGCATTTT. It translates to CASSLWTASNQPQHF.

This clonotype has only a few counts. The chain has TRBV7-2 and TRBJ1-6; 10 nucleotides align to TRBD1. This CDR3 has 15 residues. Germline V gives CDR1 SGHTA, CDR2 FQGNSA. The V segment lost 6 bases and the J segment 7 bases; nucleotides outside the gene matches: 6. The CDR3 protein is CASRNRDRGNSPLHF. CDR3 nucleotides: TGTGCCAGCAGAAACCGGGACAGGGGCAATTCACCCCTCCACTTT.

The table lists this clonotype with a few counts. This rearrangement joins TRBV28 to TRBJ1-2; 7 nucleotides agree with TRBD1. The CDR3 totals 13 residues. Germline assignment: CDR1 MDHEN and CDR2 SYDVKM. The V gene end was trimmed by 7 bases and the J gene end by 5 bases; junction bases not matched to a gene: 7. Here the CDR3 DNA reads TGTGCCAGCATGCCGGGACAGATATATGGCTACACCTTC. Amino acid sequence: CASMPGQIYGYTF.

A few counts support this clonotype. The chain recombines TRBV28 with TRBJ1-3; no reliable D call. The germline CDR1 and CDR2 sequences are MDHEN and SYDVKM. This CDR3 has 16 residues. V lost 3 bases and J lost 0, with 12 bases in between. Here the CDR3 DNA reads TGTGCCAGCAGTTTTTCGGGAACGCTCTCTGGAAACACCATATATTTT. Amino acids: CASSFSGTLSGNTIYF.

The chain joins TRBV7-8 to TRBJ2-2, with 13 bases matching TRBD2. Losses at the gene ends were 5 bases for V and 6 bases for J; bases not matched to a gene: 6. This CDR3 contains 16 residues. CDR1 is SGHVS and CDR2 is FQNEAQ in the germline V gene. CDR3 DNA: TGTGCCAGCAGCCTTCGACTAGCGGGGGGTGCCGGGGAGCTGTTTTTT. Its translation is CASSLRLAGGAGELFF. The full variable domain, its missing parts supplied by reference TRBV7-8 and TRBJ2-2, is GAGVSQSPRYKVAKRGQDVALRCDPISGHVSLFWYQQALGQGPEFLTYFQNEAQLDKSGLPSDRFFAERPEGSVSTLKIQRTQQEDSAVYLCASSLRLAGGAGELFFGEGSRLTVL.

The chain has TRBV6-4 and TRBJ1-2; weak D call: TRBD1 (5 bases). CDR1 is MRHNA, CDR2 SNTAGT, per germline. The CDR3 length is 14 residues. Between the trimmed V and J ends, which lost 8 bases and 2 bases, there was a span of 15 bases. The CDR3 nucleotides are TGTGCCAGCGCCATGGCCCGGGACAACTATGGCTACACCTTC. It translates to CASAMARDNYGYTF.

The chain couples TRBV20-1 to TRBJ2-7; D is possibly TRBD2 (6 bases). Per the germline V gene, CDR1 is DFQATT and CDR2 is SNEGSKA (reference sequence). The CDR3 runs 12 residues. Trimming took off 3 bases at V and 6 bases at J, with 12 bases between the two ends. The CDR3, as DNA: TGCAGTGCTAGCCCAAAAGCGGGCGAGCAGTACTTC. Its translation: CSASPKAGEQYF.

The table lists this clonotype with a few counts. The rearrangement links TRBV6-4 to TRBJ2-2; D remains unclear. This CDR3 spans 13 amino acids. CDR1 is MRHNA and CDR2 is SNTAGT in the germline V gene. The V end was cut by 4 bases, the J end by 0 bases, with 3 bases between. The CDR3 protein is CASSAANTGELFF. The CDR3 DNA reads TGTGCCAGCAGTGCAGCGAACACCGGGGAGCTGTTTTTT.

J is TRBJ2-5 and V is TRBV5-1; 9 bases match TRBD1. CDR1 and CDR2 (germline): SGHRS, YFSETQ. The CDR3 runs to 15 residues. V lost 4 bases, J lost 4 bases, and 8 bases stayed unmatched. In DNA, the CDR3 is TGCGCCAGCAGCAGGGGACAGGGTTGGGGAGAGACCCAGTACTTC. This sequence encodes CASSRGQGWGETQYF.

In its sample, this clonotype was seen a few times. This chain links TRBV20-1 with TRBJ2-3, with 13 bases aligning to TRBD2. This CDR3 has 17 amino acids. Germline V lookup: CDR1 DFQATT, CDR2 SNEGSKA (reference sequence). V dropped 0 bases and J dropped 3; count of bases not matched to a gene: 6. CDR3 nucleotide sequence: TGCAGTGCTAGAGATCCTACTAGCGGGAGGGTAACAGATACGCAGTATTTT. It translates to CSARDPTSGRVTDTQYF.

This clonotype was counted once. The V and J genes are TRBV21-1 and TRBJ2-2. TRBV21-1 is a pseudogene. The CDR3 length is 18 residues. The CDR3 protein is CASSKGKITYANTGELFF. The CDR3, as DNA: TGTGCCAGCAGCAAAGGTAAGATAACGTACGCGAACACCGGGGAGCTGTTTTTT.

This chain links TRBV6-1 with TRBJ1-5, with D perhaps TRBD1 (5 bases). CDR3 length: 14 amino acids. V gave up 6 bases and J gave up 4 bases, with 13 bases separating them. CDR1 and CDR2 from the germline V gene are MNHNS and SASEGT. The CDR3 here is CASRPGTGNQPQHF. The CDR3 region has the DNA TGTGCCAGCAGGCCCGGGACGGGGAATCAGCCCCAGCATTTT.

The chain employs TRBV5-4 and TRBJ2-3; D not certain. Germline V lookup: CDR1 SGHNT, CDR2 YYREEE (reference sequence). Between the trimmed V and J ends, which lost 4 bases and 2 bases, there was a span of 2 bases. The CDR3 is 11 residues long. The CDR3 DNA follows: TGTGCCAGCAGCATCACAGATACGCAGTATTTT. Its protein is CASSITDTQYF.

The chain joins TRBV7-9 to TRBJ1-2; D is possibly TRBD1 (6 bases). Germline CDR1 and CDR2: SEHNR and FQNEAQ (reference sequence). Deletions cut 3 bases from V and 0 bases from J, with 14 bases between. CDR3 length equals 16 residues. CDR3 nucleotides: TGTGCCAGCAGCTTGACAGGCGACAGAACTAACTATGGCTACACCTTC. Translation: CASSLTGDRTNYGYTF.

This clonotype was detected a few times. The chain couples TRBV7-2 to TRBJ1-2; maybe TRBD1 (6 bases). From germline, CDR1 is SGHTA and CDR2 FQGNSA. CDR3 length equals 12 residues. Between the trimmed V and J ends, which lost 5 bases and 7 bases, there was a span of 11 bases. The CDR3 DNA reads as TGTGCCAGCAGCCCTGGGGGGCCTGGCTACACCTTC. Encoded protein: CASSPGGPGYTF.

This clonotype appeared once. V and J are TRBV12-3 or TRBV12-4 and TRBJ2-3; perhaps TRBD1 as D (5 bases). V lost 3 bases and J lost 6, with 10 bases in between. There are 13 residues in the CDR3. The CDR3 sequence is CASSLDIADTQYF. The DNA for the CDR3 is TGTGCCAGCAGTTTGGACATTGCGGATACGCAGTATTTT.

The CDR3: CASSEARGSGEKLFF. For the CDR3, the DNA is TGTGCCAGCAGTGAGGCCAGGGGGTCTGGCGAAAAACTGTTTTTT. The chain couples TRBV2 to TRBJ1-4; 7 positions agree with TRBD1. V was pared by 3 bases and J by 8 bases, with 9 bases of the junction left unmatched. The CDR3 has 15 residues. CDR1 SNHLY and CDR2 FYNNEI come from the germline V gene.

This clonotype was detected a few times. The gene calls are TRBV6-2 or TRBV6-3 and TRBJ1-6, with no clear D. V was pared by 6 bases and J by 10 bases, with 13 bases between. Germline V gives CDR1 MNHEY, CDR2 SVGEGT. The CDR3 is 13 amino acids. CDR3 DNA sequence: TGTGCCAGCAGGCCGGCCGGGGAATCACCCCTCCACTTT. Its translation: CASRPAGESPLHF.